Each of the 14 T cell receptor beta chains below was sequenced from the same sample in a study of T cell responses to AZD1222 COVID-19 vaccine (dated by TCRdb to about 2021). Taken with the paper, the label for time point translates to: about 28 days (+/-7) after the second vaccine dose. The library was made by the immunoSEQ multiplex PCR assay. The clones in this table, taken by TCRdb from immuneACCESS, are in-frame only. Not every clone is retained; where verified, under half of the shortfall comes from an unresolved V gene, and the cause of the rest is unknown. Counted in this sample were nearly 110,000 clones; 87% of them appeared once. About 5% of the sample is in the top ten clones. The sequencing here drew on peripheral blood, taken 28 days after the second AZD1222 dose. These receptors were obtained from an adult who received the AZD1222 COVID-19 vaccine.

This chain joins TRBV5-1 and TRBJ1-1, with D unresolved. This CDR3 has 14 residues. V gave up 0 bases and J gave up 0 bases, with 6 bases separating them. Germline V gene sequence: CDR1 SGHRS, CDR2 YFSETQ. The CDR3 spells CASSLDGLNTEAFF. The DNA for the CDR3 is TGCGCCAGCAGCTTGGACGGGTTGAACACTGAAGCTTTCTTT.

CDR3 loop: CASSPSRGRDTEAFF. CDR3 nucleotide sequence: TGTGCCAGCTCACCCTCCAGGGGGCGGGACACTGAAGCTTTCTTT. V and J are TRBV18 and TRBJ1-1; 8 bases match TRBD1. The CDR3 is 15 residues long. CDR1 and CDR2 from the germline V gene are KGHSH and LQKENI. The V segment lost 3 bases and the J segment 3 bases; nucleotides outside the gene matches: 6.

V gene TRBV4-2 combines with J gene TRBJ1-1; D remains ambiguous. Germline V gene sequence: CDR1 LGHNA, CDR2 YNFKEQ. The length of the CDR3 is 13 residues. V was clipped by 5 bases and J by 2 bases, with 9 bases between them. CDR3 nucleotide sequence: TGTGCCAGCAGCTATCAGTTAAACACTGAAGCTTTCTTT. Its translation: CASSYQLNTEAFF.

The V call is TRBV9, the J call TRBJ1-1; weak D call: TRBD1 (6 bases). This CDR3 spans 15 amino acids. From germline, CDR1 is SGDLS and CDR2 YYNGEE. Trimming removed 2 bases from V and 5 bases from J, with 16 bases in between. The CDR3 DNA is TGTGCCAGCAGCGTTTCGGGGGGCCCGGGAACTGAAGCTTTCTTT. Encoded protein: CASSVSGGPGTEAFF. The full variable domain, in which reference TRBV9 and TRBJ1-1 provide the parts outside the CDR3, is DSGVTQTPKHLITATGQRVTLRCSPRSGDLSVYWYQQSLDQGLQFLIQYYNGEERAKGNILERFSAQQFPDLHSELNLSSLELGDSALYFCASSVSGGPGTEAFFGQGTRLTVV.

This clone was detected only once. This sequence joins TRBV5-5 and TRBJ2-7, with TRBD2 matching over 8 bases. The CDR3 is 17 amino acids. J lost 8 bases, V lost 3 bases, and 19 bases had no gene match. Germline values: CDR1 SGHKS, CDR2 YYEKEE (reference sequence). CDR3 loop: CASSSTGLAGGPEKQYF. CDR3 nucleotides: TGTGCCAGCAGCTCGACAGGTCTGGCGGGGGGTCCTGAGAAGCAGTACTTC.

The rearrangement joins TRBV13 to TRBJ1-2, with a possible D match to TRBD1 (5 bases). CDR3 size: 13 residues. The V end lost 5 bases, the J end lost 4 bases, and 11 bases lay between the germline ends. Per the germline V gene, CDR1 is PRHDT and CDR2 is FYEKMQ (reference sequence). In nucleotides, the CDR3 is TGTGCCAGCAGCCTCATAGACAGCTATGGCTACACCTTC. It encodes CASSLIDSYGYTF.

V and J are TRBV27 and TRBJ1-5; weak D call: TRBD1 (5 bases). Germline values: CDR1 MNHEY, CDR2 SMNVEV (reference sequence). The CDR3 spans 12 residues. Trimming cost V 1 base and J 9 bases, with 7 bases left between them. This chain's CDR3 is CASSLFGGPQHF. CDR3 nucleotide sequence: TGTGCCAGCAGTTTATTCGGGGGGCCCCAGCATTTT.

The J gene is TRBJ1-2, the V gene TRBV3-1 (or the pseudogene TRBV3-2), with D tentatively TRBD1 (6 bases). Looked up from germline, CDR1 is LGHDT and CDR2 is YNNKEL (reference sequence). Trimming took off 6 bases at V and 8 bases at J, with 16 bases between the two ends. This CDR3 spans 13 amino acids. This chain's CDR3 is CASSLQGLGGYTF. CDR3 DNA: TGTGCCAGCAGTCTACAGGGACTAGGGGGCTACACCTTC.

J is TRBJ2-7 and V is TRBV6-5; tentative D call: TRBD2 (7 bases). The V gene lost 5 bases and the J gene lost 2 bases, with 13 bases spanning the gap. Per the germline V gene, CDR1 is MNHEY and CDR2 is SVGAGI. The CDR3 spans 14 residues. The CDR3 is CASSRWGGPYEQYF. The DNA of the CDR3 is TGTGCCAGCAGTCGGTGGGGGGGCCCCTACGAGCAGTACTTC.

The CDR3 coding sequence is TGTGCCAGCAGCGCCGCGGACAGGGGGAGTGGCTACACCTTC. It is translated as CASSAADRGSGYTF. The chain uses TRBV7-9 and TRBJ1-2, with TRBD1 identical over 10 bases. Germline CDR1 is SEHNR and CDR2 is FQNEAQ (reference sequence). V dropped 5 bases and J dropped 7; count of bases not matched to a gene: 7. This CDR3 contains 14 residues.

J is TRBJ2-7 and V is TRBV19; 7 nucleotides match TRBD1. From germline, CDR1 is LNHDA and CDR2 SQIVND (reference sequence). The CDR3 loop spans 16 amino acids. The J segment lost 4 bases and the V segment lost 3 bases, leaving 12 bases of the junction unmatched. For the CDR3, the DNA is TGTGCCAGTAGTATCGATGTGACAGGGTTTTGGTACGAGCAGTACTTC. Its translation is CASSIDVTGFWYEQYF.

The gene calls are TRBV5-1 and TRBJ2-7; the match to TRBD2 covers 8 bases. This CDR3 has 15 amino acids. CDR1 is SGHRS and CDR2 is YFSETQ in the germline V gene. The J segment lost 7 bases and the V segment lost 3 bases, leaving 12 bases of the junction unmatched. CDR3 residues: CASSSRPGGAEEQYF. The CDR3 nucleotides are TGCGCCAGCAGCTCGCGGCCGGGAGGGGCTGAAGAGCAGTACTTC.

This clone was observed once. The rearrangement joins TRBV5-1 to TRBJ2-5, with TRBD1 matching over 12 bases. The CDR3 has 17 residues. The J segment lost 6 bases and the V segment lost 3 bases, leaving 12 bases of the junction unmatched. CDR1 SGHRS and CDR2 YFSETQ come from the germline V gene. CDR3 sequence: CASSSRGTGGGSQTQYF. CDR3 coding DNA: TGCGCCAGCAGCTCCCGAGGGACAGGGGGCGGCTCTCAGACCCAGTACTTC.

The rearrangement links TRBV28 to TRBJ1-6; TRBD1 matches 7 bases. This CDR3 spans 16 amino acids. The germline V gene encodes CDR1 MDHEN and CDR2 SYDVKM. J gave up 1 base and V 5 bases, and 5 bases lay outside the gene matches. The CDR3, as DNA: TGTGCCAGCAGTGCTACAGGGGTATCCTATAATTCACCCCTCCACTTT. It codes for CASSATGVSYNSPLHF.